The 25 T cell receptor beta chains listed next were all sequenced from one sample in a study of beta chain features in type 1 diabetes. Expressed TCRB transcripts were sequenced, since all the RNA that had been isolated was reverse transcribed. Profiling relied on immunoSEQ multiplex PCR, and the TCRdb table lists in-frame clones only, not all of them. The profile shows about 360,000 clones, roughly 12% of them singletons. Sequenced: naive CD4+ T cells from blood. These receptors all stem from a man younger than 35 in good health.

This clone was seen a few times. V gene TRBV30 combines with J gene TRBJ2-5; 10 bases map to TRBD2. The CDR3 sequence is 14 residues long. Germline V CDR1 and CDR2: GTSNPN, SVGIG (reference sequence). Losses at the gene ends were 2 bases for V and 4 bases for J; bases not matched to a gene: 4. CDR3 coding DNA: TGTGCCTGGAGTCGGCGGACTAGCGGAGAGACCCAGTACTTC. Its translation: CAWSRRTSGETQYF.

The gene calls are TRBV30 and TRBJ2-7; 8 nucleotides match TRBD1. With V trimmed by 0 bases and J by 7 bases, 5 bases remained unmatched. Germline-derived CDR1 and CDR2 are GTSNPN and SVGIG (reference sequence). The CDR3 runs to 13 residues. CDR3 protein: CAWSVDRAEEQYF. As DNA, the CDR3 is TGTGCCTGGAGTGTGGACAGGGCAGAGGAGCAGTACTTC.

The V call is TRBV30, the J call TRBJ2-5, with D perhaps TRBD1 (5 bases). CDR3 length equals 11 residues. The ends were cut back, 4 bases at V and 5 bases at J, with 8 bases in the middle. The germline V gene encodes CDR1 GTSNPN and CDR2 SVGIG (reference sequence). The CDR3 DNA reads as TGTGCCTGGACTACAGGCGAGACCCAGTACTTC. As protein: CAWTTGETQYF.

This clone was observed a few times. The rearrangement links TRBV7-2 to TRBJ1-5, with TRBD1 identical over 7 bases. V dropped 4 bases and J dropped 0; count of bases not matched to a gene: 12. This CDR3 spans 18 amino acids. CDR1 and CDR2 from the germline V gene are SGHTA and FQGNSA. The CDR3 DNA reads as TGTGCCAGCAGCTCCAACCCGACAGGGACCTATAGCAATCAGCCCCAGCATTTT. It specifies CASSSNPTGTYSNQPQHF.

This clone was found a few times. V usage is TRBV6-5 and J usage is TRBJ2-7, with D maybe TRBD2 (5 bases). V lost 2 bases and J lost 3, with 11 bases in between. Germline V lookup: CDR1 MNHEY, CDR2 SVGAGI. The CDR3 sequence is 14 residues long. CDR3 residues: CASSYRAGGYEQYF. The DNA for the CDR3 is TGTGCCAGCAGTTACCGGGCTGGAGGCTACGAGCAGTACTTC.

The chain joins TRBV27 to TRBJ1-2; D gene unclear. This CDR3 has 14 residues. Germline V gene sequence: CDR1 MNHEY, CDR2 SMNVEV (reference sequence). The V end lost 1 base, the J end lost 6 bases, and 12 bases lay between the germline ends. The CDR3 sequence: CASSLLSAADGYTF. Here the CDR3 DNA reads TGTGCCAGCAGTTTATTGTCCGCGGCAGATGGCTACACCTTC.

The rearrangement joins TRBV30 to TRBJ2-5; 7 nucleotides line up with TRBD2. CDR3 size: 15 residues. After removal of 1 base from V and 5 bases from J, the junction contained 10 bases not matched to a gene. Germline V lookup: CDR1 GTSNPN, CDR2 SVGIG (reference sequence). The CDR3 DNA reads TGTGCCTGGAGTGGACTAGCCCTCAGCGGTGAGACCCAGTACTTC. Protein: CAWSGLALSGETQYF.

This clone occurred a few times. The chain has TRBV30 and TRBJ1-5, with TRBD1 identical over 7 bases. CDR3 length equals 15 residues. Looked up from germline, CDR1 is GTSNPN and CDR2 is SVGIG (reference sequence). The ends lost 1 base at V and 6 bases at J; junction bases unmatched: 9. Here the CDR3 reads CAWSAQRGQGQPQHF. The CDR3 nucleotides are TGTGCCTGGAGTGCTCAGAGGGGGCAAGGTCAGCCCCAGCATTTT.

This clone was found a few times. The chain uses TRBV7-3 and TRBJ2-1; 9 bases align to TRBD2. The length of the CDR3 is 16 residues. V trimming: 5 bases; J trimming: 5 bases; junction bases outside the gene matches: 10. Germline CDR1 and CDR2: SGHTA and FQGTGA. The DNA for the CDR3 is TGTGCCAGCAGCCCCTCACCGACTAGCGGAGACAATGAGCAGTTCTTC. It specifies CASSPSPTSGDNEQFF.

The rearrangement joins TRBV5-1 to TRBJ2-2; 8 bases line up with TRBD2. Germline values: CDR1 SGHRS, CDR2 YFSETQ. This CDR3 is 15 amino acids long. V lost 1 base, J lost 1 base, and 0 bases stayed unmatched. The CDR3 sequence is CASSLTSGNTGELFF. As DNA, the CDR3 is TGCGCCAGCAGCTTGACTAGCGGGAACACCGGGGAGCTGTTTTTT.

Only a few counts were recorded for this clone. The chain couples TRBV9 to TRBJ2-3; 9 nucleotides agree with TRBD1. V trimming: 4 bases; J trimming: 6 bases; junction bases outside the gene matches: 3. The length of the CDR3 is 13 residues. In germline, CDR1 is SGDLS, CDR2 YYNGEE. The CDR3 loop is CASSPGQGDTQYF. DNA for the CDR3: TGTGCCAGCAGCCCGGGACAGGGTGATACGCAGTATTTT. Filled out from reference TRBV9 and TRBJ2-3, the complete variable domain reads DSGVTQTPKHLITATGQRVTLRCSPRSGDLSVYWYQQSLDQGLQFLIQYYNGEERAKGNILERFSAQQFPDLHSELNLSSLELGDSALYFCASSPGQGDTQYFGPGTRLTVL.

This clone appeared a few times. The CDR3 DNA is TGTGCCAGCAGTAGGGACAGAAGGCAGTTCTTC. It encodes CASSRDRRQFF. The rearrangement joins TRBV28 to TRBJ2-1; 7 positions match TRBD1. The CDR3 loop spans 11 amino acids. V lost 5 bases to trimming and J lost 12 bases; unmatched junction nucleotides: 4. CDR1 and CDR2 (germline): MDHEN, SYDVKM.

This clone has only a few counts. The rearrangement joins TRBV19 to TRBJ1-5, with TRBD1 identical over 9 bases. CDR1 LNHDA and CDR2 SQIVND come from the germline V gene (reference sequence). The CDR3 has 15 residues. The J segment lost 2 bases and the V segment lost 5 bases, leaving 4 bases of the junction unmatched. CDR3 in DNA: TGTGCCAGTAGTGATCGGACAGGGGGCAATCAGCCCCAGCATTTT. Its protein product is CASSDRTGGNQPQHF.

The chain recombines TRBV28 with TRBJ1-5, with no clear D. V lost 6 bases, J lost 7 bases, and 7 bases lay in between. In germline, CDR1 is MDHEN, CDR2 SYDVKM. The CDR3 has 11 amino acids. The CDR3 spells CASSRGQPQHF. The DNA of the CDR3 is TGTGCCAGCAGCCGAGGACAGCCCCAGCATTTT.

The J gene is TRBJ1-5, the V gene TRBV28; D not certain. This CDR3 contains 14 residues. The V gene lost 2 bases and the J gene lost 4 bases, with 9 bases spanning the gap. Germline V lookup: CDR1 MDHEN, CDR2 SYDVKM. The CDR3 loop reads CASSLLRSNQPQHF. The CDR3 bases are TGTGCCAGCAGTTTACTGAGATCTAATCAGCCCCAGCATTTT.

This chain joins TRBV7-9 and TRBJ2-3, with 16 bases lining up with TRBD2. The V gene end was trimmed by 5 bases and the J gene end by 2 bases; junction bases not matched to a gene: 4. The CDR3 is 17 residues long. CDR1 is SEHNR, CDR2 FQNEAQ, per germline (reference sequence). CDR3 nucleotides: TGTGCCAGCAGCGGAGGGACTAGCGGGAGGGACACAGATACGCAGTATTTT. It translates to CASSGGTSGRDTDTQYF. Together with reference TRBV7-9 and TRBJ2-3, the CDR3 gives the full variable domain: DTGVSQNPRHKITKRGQNVTFRCDPISEHNRLYWYRQTLGQGPEFLTYFQNEAQLEKSRLLSDRFSAERPKGSFSTLEIQRTEQGDSAMYLCASSGGTSGRDTDTQYFGPGTRLTVL.

The DNA for the CDR3 is TGTGCCATCAGTGAGTTAAGGACAGGGGACACCGGGGAGCTGTTTTTT. Translation: CAISELRTGDTGELFF. V is TRBV10-3 and J is TRBJ2-2, with 9 nucleotides matching TRBD1. The length of the CDR3 is 16 residues. Germline V CDR1 and CDR2: ENHRY, SYGVKD. V lost 1 base and J lost 3; bases outside the gene matches: 3.

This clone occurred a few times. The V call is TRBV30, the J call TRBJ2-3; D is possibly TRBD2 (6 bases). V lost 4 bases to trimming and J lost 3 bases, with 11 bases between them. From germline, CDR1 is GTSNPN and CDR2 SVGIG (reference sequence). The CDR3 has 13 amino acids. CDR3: CAWTPGRTDTQYF. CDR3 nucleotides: TGTGCCTGGACCCCAGGGAGGACAGATACGCAGTATTTT.

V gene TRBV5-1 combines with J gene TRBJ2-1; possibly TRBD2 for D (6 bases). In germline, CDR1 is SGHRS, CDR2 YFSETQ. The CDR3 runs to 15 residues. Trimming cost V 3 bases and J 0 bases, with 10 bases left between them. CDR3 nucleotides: TGCGCCAGCAGCTGGGGACTTAGCTCCTACAATGAGCAGTTCTTC. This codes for CASSWGLSSYNEQFF. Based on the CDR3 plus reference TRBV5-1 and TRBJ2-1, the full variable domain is KAGVTQTPRYLIKTRGQQVTLSCSPISGHRSVSWYQQTPGQGLQFLFEYFSETQRNKGNFPGRFSGRQFSNSRSEMNVSTLELGDSALYLCASSWGLSSYNEQFFGPGTRLTVL.

CDR3 bases: TGTGCCAGCAGTCCTCGACTAGCGGGGCTCTACGAGCAGTACTTC. It is translated as CASSPRLAGLYEQYF. The chain recombines TRBV27 with TRBJ2-7, with 11 bases matching TRBD2. J was trimmed by 3 bases and V by 5 bases; bases with no gene match: 6. The length of the CDR3 is 15 residues. Germline assignment: CDR1 MNHEY and CDR2 SMNVEV (reference sequence).

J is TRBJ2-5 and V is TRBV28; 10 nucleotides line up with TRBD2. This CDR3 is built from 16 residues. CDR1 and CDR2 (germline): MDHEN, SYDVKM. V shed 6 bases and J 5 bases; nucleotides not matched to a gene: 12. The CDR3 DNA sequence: TGTGCCAGCAGCGAGGGGGGAGCGGGAGGGCCGGAGACCCAGTACTTC. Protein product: CASSEGGAGGPETQYF.

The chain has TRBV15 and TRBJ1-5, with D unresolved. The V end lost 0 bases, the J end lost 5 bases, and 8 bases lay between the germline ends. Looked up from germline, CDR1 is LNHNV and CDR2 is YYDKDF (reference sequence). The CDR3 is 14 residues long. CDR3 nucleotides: TGTGCCACCAGCAGAGATGTGGGAGATCAGCCCCAGCATTTT. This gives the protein CATSRDVGDQPQHF.

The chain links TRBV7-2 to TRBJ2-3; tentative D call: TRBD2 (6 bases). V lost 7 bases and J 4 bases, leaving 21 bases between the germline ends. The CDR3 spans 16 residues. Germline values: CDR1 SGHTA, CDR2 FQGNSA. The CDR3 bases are TGTGCCAGCACCCTATGGTCGCGGGGTTGGGCAGATACGCAGTATTTT. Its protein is CASTLWSRGWADTQYF.

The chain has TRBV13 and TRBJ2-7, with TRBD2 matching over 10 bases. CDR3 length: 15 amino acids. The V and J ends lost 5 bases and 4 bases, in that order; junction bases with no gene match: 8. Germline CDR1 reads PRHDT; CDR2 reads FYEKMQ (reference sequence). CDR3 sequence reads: CASSRGASGGYEQYF. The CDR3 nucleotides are TGTGCCAGCAGCCGAGGGGCTAGCGGGGGTTACGAGCAGTACTTC.

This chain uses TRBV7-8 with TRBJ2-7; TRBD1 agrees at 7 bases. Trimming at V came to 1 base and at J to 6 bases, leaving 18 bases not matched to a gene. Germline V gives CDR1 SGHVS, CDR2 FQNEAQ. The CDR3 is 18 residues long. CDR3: CASSLGWISQGPKGEQYF. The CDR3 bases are TGTGCCAGCAGCTTAGGTTGGATTTCACAGGGGCCTAAAGGCGAGCAGTACTTC.